This TCR beta chain appears in the sequencing data of a study of control samples from healthy donors and cancer patients. Germline values: CDR1 LGHDT, CDR2 YNNKEL (reference sequence). Deletions cut 1 base from V and 3 bases from J, with 22 bases between. The length of the CDR3 is 18 residues. The table came from immunoSEQ multiplex PCR; TCRdb's copy has only in-frame clones and leaves some out. The sample includes under 150,000 clones, approximately 90% of them seen just once. This clonotype was obtained from a woman aged 70 to 79 in good health. This rearrangement joins TRBV3-1 (or the pseudogene TRBV3-2) to TRBJ2-7; TRBD1 might be the D (6 bases). The source material was blood. The CDR3 protein is CASSQVWDATGIGYEQYF. For the CDR3, the DNA is TGTGCCAGCAGCCAAGTCTGGGACGCTACAGGGATCGGCTACGAGCAGTACTTC.